This record looks at one TCR beta chain sequence and its context. Its antigen is currently unknown. The entry originates in a study of cytomegalovirus exposure and HLA in healthy donors. The wider study: Later, an analysis reported that the 100 to 150 validation repertoires had used the same platform as the approximately 600 first-cohort repertoires.

Regarding the study as a whole: Diagnosis of cytomegalovirus status made by the classifier reportedly showed high specificity and sensitivity. Clusters of TCRs from the first cohort tended to co-occur in the 120 or so validation repertoires (as a later analysis found).

Sequenced by immunoSEQ multiplex PCR; TCRdb stores in-frame clones only, minus some. The sample shows about 98,000 clones, roughly 89% of them seen only once. This clonotype was obtained from a woman under 40 in good health and CMV-seronegative. The source material was PBMCs.

The CDR3 is CAISAGLAGGSPYF. The CDR3 DNA follows: TGTGCCATCAGTGCAGGACTAGCGGGAGGGTCTCCGTACTTC. The V gene is TRBV10-3, the J gene TRBJ2-5; 15 bases match TRBD2. The CDR3 contains 14 residues. Germline V gives CDR1 ENHRY, CDR2 SYGVKD. With V trimmed by 4 bases and J by 13 bases, 7 bases remained unmatched.